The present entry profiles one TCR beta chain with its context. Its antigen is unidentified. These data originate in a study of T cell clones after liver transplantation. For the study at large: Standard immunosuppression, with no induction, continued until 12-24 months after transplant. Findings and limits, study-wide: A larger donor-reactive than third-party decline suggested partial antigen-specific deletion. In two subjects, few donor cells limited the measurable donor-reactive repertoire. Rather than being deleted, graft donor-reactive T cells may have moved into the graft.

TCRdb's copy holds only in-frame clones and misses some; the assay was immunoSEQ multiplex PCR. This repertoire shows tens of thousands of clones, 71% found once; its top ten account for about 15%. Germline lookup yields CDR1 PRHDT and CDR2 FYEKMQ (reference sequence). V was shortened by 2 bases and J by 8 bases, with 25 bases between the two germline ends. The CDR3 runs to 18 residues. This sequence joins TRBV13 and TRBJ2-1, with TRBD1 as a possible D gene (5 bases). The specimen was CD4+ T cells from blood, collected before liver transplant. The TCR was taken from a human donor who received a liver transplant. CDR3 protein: CASSLNSVGAMRYDEQFF. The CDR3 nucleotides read TGTGCCAGCAGCTTAAATTCGGTAGGGGCCATGCGTTACGATGAGCAGTTCTTC.